This TCR beta chain appears in the sequencing data of a study of T cells in narcolepsy. Study-wide background: Donors had narcolepsy type 1 or type 2, or were healthy controls. Broader study findings: Comparing one patient's CSF and blood CD4+ clonotypes highlighted HCRT- and TRIB2-specific autoreactive clonotypes. No autoreactive T cell clone sequences appeared in some memory CD4+ repertoires. Healthy controls reportedly lacked the autoreactive clonotypes serially found in patients' blood.

In the case of this clone: What it recognizes is unknown.

The CDR3 spans 15 residues. V gave up 2 bases and J gave up 5 bases; unmatched junction bases: 8. Germline CDR1 is ENHRY and CDR2 is SYGVKD. The assay was immunoSEQ multiplex PCR, and TCRdb's table has in-frame clones only and misses some. The table lists about 30,000 clones, 79% of them singletons. Sequenced input: CD45RA- memory CD4+ T cells from PBMCs. The V and J genes are TRBV10-3 and TRBJ1-1; 7 bases are a match to TRBD1. The source of this sequence is a human donor with narcolepsy. The CDR3 here is CAISEGTGVGTEAFF. CDR3 coding DNA: TGTGCCATCAGTGAGGGAACAGGGGTGGGAACTGAAGCTTTCTTT.